One sample yielded the 5 T cell receptor beta chains listed below, sequenced in a study of neoadjuvant anti-PD-1 for oral cavity cancer. Clones were read by immunoSEQ multiplex PCR, and TCRdb kept only the in-frame ones, dropping some. The sample lists fewer than 90,000 clones; approximately 84% were seen once. Specimen: PBMCs, collected before nivolumab (anti-PD-1) treatment. These receptors originate from a person aged 40 to 85 with oral cavity squamous cell carcinoma.

This clone was observed a handful of times. Other DNA sequences within the sample encode an identical CDR3. The chain combines TRBV7-9 with TRBJ1-1; a possible D gene is TRBD1 (5 bases). Germline assignment: CDR1 SEHNR and CDR2 FQNEAQ (reference sequence). This CDR3 is 14 amino acids long. V lost 0 bases and J lost 0, with 5 bases in between. CDR3: CASSLAGLNTEAFF. CDR3 DNA: TGTGCCAGCAGCTTAGCGGGGCTGAACACTGAAGCTTTCTTT.

Turning to this clone: Within the sample, other DNA sequences also encode this same CDR3. The chain couples TRBV5-1 to TRBJ2-3, with D possibly being TRBD2 (6 bases). V dropped 4 bases and J dropped 2 bases, with 11 bases sitting between them. The CDR3 consists of 14 residues. Germline values: CDR1 SGHRS, CDR2 YFSETQ. CDR3 nucleotides: TGCGCCAGCAGCCAAGGGACTTACACAGATACGCAGTATTTT. Its translation: CASSQGTYTDTQYF.

The V gene is TRBV7-9, the J gene TRBJ1-1; D is perhaps TRBD1 (6 bases). The CDR3 is made up of 13 amino acids. Deletions cut 7 bases from V and 6 bases from J, with 15 bases between. Per germline, CDR1 SEHNR and CDR2 FQNEAQ (reference sequence). The CDR3 coding sequence is TGTGCCAGCATCCTAACAGGGTTCTCTGAAGCTTTCTTT. It specifies CASILTGFSEAFF. Together with reference TRBV7-9 and TRBJ1-1, the CDR3 gives the full variable domain: DTGVSQNPRHKITKRGQNVTFRCDPISEHNRLYWYRQTLGQGPEFLTYFQNEAQLEKSRLLSDRFSAERPKGSFSTLEIQRTEQGDSAMYLCASILTGFSEAFFGQGTRLTVV.

This chain uses TRBV5-6 with TRBJ1-4; D may be TRBD1 (6 bases). The CDR3 is made up of 14 amino acids. Looked up from germline, CDR1 is SGHDT and CDR2 is YYEEEE. Deletions cut 3 bases from V and 7 bases from J, with 13 bases between. CDR3 region: CASSSGQIGEKLFF. CDR3 coding DNA: TGTGCCAGCAGCTCCGGACAGATCGGTGAAAAACTGTTTTTT.

The chain combines TRBV20-1 with TRBJ1-4; D unclear. V was cut by 1 base and J by 3 bases, with 0 bases left in between. Germline CDR1 is DFQATT and CDR2 is SNEGSKA (reference sequence). This CDR3 has 11 amino acids. DNA for the CDR3: TGCAGTGCTAGAGCTAATGAAAAACTGTTTTTT. Its translation is CSARANEKLFF.